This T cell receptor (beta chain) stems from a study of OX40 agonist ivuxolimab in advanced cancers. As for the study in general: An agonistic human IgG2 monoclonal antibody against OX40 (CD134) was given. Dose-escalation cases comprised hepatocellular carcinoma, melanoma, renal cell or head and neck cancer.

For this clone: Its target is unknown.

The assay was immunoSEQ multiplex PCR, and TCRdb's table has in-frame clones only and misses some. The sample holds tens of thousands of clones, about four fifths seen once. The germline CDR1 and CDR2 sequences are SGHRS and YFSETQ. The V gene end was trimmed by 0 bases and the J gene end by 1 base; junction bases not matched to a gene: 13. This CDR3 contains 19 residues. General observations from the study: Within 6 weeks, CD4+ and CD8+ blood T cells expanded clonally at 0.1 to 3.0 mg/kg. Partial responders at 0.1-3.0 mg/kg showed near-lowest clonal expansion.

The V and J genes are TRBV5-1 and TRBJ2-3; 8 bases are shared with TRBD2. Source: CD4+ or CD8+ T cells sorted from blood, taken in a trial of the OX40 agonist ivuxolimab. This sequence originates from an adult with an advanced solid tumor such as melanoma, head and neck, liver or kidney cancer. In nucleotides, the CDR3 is TGCGCCAGCAGCTTGGATGGGCTAGCGGGCCGTTTCCGCACAGATACGCAGTATTTT. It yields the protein CASSLDGLAGRFRTDTQYF.